A single sample gave rise to the 14 T cell receptor beta chains below, sequenced in a study of blood T cells in healthy people across ages. Using a J-beta primer mix together with a sample-barcoded 5' primer, a second PCR was run for about 7 to 12 cycles. TCRdb passed the 5' RACE reads through MiXCR, listing each CDR3 protein once. The sample records around 1.5 million distinct CDR3 sequences, around 59% being singletons. The material sequenced was blood. The receptors here all came from a man between 18 and 29 years old in good health.

Notes on this clonotype: At one boundary the junction diverges from the germline segment, which might be a read error. This chain links TRBV5-1 with TRBJ2-7; 7 nucleotides match TRBD1. The CDR3 sequence is 18 residues long. CDR1 SGHRS and CDR2 YFSETQ come from the germline V gene. The CDR3 DNA reads TGCGCCAGCGGCTTGGACCCCGGGACAGCCATAGGTGGATACGAGCAGTACTTC. It specifies CASGLDPGTAIGGYEQYF.

With regard to this clonotype: This may stem from a read error, because a much larger clone lies one nucleotide away. The chain uses TRBV6-1 and TRBJ2-7; the match to TRBD2 covers 8 bases. The V segment lost 3 bases and the J segment 7 bases; nucleotides outside the gene matches: 14. This CDR3 spans 16 amino acids. Germline V gene data show CDR1 as MNHNS and CDR2 as SASEGT. The CDR3 DNA sequence: TGTGCCAGCAGTGAGCGAGGTGGCGGGGGGCCAGATGAGCAGTACTTC. It codes for CASSERGGGGPDEQYF.

This clonotype has just a few counts. The chain has TRBV29-1 and TRBJ2-3; the D gene could be TRBD1 or TRBD2 (5 bases each). CDR3 length: 14 amino acids. V was trimmed by 4 bases and J by 2 bases, leaving 13 bases between them. CDR1 and CDR2 (germline): SQVTM, ANQGSEA. This chain's CDR3 is CSVVGTDLTDTQYF. The CDR3 region has the DNA TGCAGCGTTGTGGGGACCGACCTCACAGATACGCAGTATTTT.

The chain links TRBV12-3 or TRBV12-4 to TRBJ1-6; D not certain. The CDR3 runs to 13 residues. Trimming cost V 3 bases and J 11 bases, with 11 bases left between them. The DNA of the CDR3 is TGTGCCAGCAGTTTGGGAAATACCACACCCCTCCACTTT. It codes for CASSLGNTTPLHF.

A few counts support this clonotype. CDR3 in DNA: TGCAGTGCGAAACTCTCCTACGAGCAGTACTTC. Its translation is CSAKLSYEQYF. V gene TRBV20-1 combines with J gene TRBJ2-7; D gene unclear. Germline V gives CDR1 DFQATT, CDR2 SNEGSKA (reference sequence). The V end was cut by 6 bases, the J end by 0 bases, with 6 bases between. The CDR3 sequence is 11 residues long.

CDR3 bases: TGTGCCAGCAGCCCCGACAGGGTGTCTAATGAAAAACTGTTTTTT. Its protein is CASSPDRVSNEKLFF. The V and J genes are TRBV12-3 or TRBV12-4 and TRBJ1-4; 7 nucleotides match TRBD1. Trimming at V came to 6 bases and at J to 3 bases, leaving 7 bases not matched to a gene. The CDR3 is 15 residues long.

This chain links TRBV6-1 with TRBJ2-3, with D tentatively TRBD1 (5 bases). Germline V gene sequence: CDR1 MNHNS, CDR2 SASEGT. The CDR3 sequence is 14 residues long. V shed 8 bases and J shed 4 bases, with 16 bases lying between them. The CDR3 nucleotides are TGTGCCAGCGGGGCAGAAGCAATGCCAGATACGCAGTATTTT. It codes for CASGAEAMPDTQYF.

The chain employs TRBV10-3 and TRBJ1-1, with no clear D. This CDR3 has 17 amino acids. CDR1 and CDR2 from the germline V gene are ENHRY and SYGVKD. Trimming took off 0 bases at V and 6 bases at J, with 20 bases between the two ends. CDR3 in DNA: TGTGCCATCAGTGAGTCTGTCTCGCGCGAGGCCCCCTCTGAAGCTTTCTTT. Protein sequence: CAISESVSREAPSEAFF.

The chain recombines TRBV7-9 with TRBJ1-1; D not resolved. CDR1 and CDR2 from the germline V gene are SEHNR and FQNEAQ (reference sequence). The CDR3 is 11 residues long. With 8 bases removed from V and 2 bases from J, the gap between germline ends came to 6 bases. The CDR3: CASRPNTEAFF. The CDR3 DNA follows: TGTGCCAGCCGCCCAAACACTGAAGCTTTCTTT.

Worth noting for this clonotype: Germline is not matched at one junction end, which may reflect a read error. The chain couples TRBV3-1 to TRBJ2-3; D is ambiguous. This CDR3 is built from 13 residues. The germline CDR1 and CDR2 sequences are LGHDT and YNNKEL (reference sequence). The CDR3 DNA reads TGTGCCAGCAGTCAAGAGCCCGTTGCTACGCAGTATTTT. Its protein product is CASSQEPVATQYF.

The V gene is TRBV29-1, the J gene TRBJ2-7; 9 nucleotides align to TRBD2. The V segment lost 2 bases and the J segment 4 bases; nucleotides outside the gene matches: 6. This CDR3 contains 14 residues. In germline, CDR1 is SQVTM, CDR2 ANQGSEA. CDR3 residues: CSVESPAGGYEQYF. In DNA form, the CDR3 reads TGCAGCGTTGAAAGCCCAGCGGGAGGTTACGAGCAGTACTTC.

The rearrangement links TRBV29-1 to TRBJ2-6; TRBD1 matches at 7 bases. Losses at the gene ends were 7 bases for V and 0 bases for J; bases not matched to a gene: 12. Per germline, CDR1 SQVTM and CDR2 ANQGSEA. The CDR3 has 17 residues. CDR3 bases: TGCAGCGCCGGACGGGACAGTGGACCCTCTGGGGCCAACGTCCTGACTTTC. It yields the protein CSAGRDSGPSGANVLTF.

This clonotype was picked up a small number of times. The genes are TRBV20-1 and TRBJ1-5; D not resolved. V lost 5 bases and J lost 0, with 5 bases in between. Germline-derived CDR1 and CDR2 are DFQATT and SNEGSKA (reference sequence). CDR3 size: 12 residues. In nucleotides, the CDR3 is TGCAGTGCTGGGATTAGCAATCAGCCCCAGCATTTT. Its translation: CSAGISNQPQHF.

This clonotype appeared a few times. The gene calls are TRBV9 and TRBJ2-1; a weak D match, TRBD2 (6 bases). Germline-derived CDR1 and CDR2 are SGDLS and YYNGEE. The length of the CDR3 is 15 residues. Trimming shortened V by 3 bases and J by 7 bases, and 17 bases separated the two germline ends. Here the CDR3 DNA reads TGTGCCAGCAGCGATTTCCCGGGACTCGCAAATGAGCAGTTCTTC. This translates into CASSDFPGLANEQFF.